The T cell receptor beta chain under discussion was sequenced for a study of cytomegalovirus exposure and HLA in healthy donors. Regarding the study as a whole: Among TCR beta chains, those listed as cytomegalovirus-associated numbered 164. According to reports, the classifier identified cytomegalovirus status with high specificity and sensitivity.

In regard to this clone: The antigen remains unidentified.

The CDR3 is 15 amino acids. The trim removed 2 bases at V and 6 bases at J, leaving 6 bases unmatched. Germline V gene data show CDR1 as MDHEN and CDR2 as SYDVKM. The repertoire was sequenced with immunoSEQ multiplex PCR; TCRdb's copy has only in-frame clones and lacks some. The sample includes 100,000 to 150,000 clones, around nine tenths of them seen just once. Sequenced: PBMCs. This receptor was identified in a woman younger than 30 in good health and CMV-seronegative. The chain uses TRBV28 and TRBJ2-2, with 7 nucleotides matching TRBD2. For the CDR3, the DNA is TGTGCCAGCAGTTTAGGTAGCGGGCCTGCCGGGGAGCTGTTTTTT. It translates to CASSLGSGPAGELFF.